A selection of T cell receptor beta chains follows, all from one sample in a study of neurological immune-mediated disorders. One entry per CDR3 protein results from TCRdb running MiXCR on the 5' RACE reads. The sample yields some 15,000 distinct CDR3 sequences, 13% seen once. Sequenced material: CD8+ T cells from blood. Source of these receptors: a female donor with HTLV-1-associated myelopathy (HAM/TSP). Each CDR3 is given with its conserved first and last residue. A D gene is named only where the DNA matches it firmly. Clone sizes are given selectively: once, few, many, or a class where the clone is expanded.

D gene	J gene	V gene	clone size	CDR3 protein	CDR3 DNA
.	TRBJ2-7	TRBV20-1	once	CSAGDRSYEQYF	TGCAGTGCTGGGGACCGCTCCTACGAGCAGTACTTC
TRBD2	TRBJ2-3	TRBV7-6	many	CASSPQTSGGALTDTQYF	TGTGCCAGCAGCCCCCAGACTAGCGGGGGGGCCCTGACAGATACGCAGTATTTT
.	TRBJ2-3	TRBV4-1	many	CASSLGVGSTDTQYF	TGCGCCAGCAGCCTCGGAGTCGGTAGCACAGATACGCAGTATTTT
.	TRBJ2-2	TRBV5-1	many	CASTSTGELFF	TGCGCCAGCACGAGCACCGGGGAGCTGTTTTTT
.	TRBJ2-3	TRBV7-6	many	CASSPTTGSTDTQYF	TGTGCCAGCAGCCCCACGACAGGTAGCACAGATACGCAGTATTTT
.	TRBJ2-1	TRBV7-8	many	CASSAPGGWDNEQFF	TGTGCCAGCAGCGCCCCCGGCGGGTGGGACAATGAGCAGTTCTTC
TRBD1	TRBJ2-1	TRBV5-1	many	CASSSGQPSYNEQFF	TGCGCCAGCAGCTCGGGACAGCCCTCCTACAATGAGCAGTTCTTC
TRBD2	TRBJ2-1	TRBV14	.	CASSQVSVTSGRGYNEQFF	TGTGCCAGCAGCCAAGTATCGGTGACTAGCGGGAGAGGATACAATGAGCAGTTCTTC
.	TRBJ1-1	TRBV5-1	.	CASSLDKDTEAFF	TGCGCCAGCAGCTTGGACAAAGACACTGAAGCTTTCTTT
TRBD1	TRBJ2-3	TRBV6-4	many	CASGTGTGGTDTQYF	TGTGCCAGCGGAACCGGGACAGGGGGCACAGATACGCAGTATTTT
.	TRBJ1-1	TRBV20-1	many	CSAGQGPEAFF	TGCAGTGCTGGCCAGGGCCCTGAAGCTTTCTTT
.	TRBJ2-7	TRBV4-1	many	CASSQDGGTGTEQYF	TGCGCCAGCAGCCAAGATGGAGGGACTGGAACCGAGCAGTACTTC
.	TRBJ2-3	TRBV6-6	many	CASSPGVTDTQYF	TGTGCCAGCAGCCCCGGGGTGACAGATACGCAGTATTTT
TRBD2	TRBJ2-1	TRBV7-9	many	CASSQTSGMGYNEQFF	TGTGCCAGCAGCCAAACTAGCGGGATGGGCTACAATGAGCAGTTCTTC
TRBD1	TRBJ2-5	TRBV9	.	CASSVGGQGLRSETQYF	TGTGCCAGCAGCGTAGGAGGACAGGGGTTGAGGAGCGAGACCCAGTACTTC
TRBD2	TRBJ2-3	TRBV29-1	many	CSVLAGNTDTQYF	TGCAGCGTACTAGCGGGAAACACAGATACGCAGTATTTT
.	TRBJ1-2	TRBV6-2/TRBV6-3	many	CASSLQEGFTF	TGTGCCAGCAGTCTACAGGAAGGGTTCACCTTC
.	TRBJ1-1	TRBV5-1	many	CASSLVGGGSTEAFF	TGCGCCAGCAGCTTGGTGGGGGGAGGGAGCACTGAAGCTTTCTTT
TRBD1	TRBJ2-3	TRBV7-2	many	CASSAQGAGDTQYF	TGTGCCAGCAGCGCTCAGGGGGCGGGAGATACGCAGTATTTT
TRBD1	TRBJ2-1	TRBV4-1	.	CASSQGGQGFNEQFF	TGCGCCAGCAGCCAAGGGGGACAGGGGTTCAATGAGCAGTTCTTC
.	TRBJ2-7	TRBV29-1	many	CSRTKGEQEQYF	TGCAGCCGAACGAAAGGGGAGCAGGAGCAGTACTTC
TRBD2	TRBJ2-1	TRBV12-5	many	CATRGTSGSIEQFF	TGTGCTACCCGGGGGACTAGCGGGTCGATTGAGCAGTTCTTC
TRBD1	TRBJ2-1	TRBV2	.	CASRAGQGFNEQFF	TGTGCCAGCAGGGCGGGACAGGGGTTCAATGAGCAGTTCTTC
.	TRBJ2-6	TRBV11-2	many	CASSLDQGTIKSSGANVLTF	TGTGCCAGCAGCTTAGATCAGGGGACAATAAAGAGCTCTGGGGCCAACGTCCTGACTTTC
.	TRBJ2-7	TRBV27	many	CASSLSHGGRTYEQYF	TGTGCCAGCAGTTTAAGTCATGGGGGTCGAACCTACGAGCAGTACTTC
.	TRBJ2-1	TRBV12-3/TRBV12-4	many	CASSFGTPGNEQFF	TGTGCCAGCAGTTTTGGGACTCCTGGGAATGAGCAGTTCTTC
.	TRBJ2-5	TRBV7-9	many	CASSLVEGRETQYF	TGTGCCAGCAGCTTAGTGGAGGGCCGGGAGACCCAGTACTTC
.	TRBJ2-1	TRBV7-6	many	CASSRTGGRRSYNEQFF	TGTGCCAGCAGCCGTACTGGGGGGCGCCGATCCTACAATGAGCAGTTCTTC
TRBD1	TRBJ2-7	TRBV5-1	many	CASSRSDRQYEQYF	TGCGCCAGCAGCCGCTCGGACAGGCAATACGAGCAGTACTTC
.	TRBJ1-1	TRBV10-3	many	CAISDADTNTEAFF	TGTGCCATCAGTGATGCCGACACGAACACTGAAGCTTTCTTT
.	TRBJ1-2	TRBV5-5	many	CASSFRQGTTYGYTF	TGTGCCAGCAGCTTCCGGCAGGGCACAACCTATGGCTACACCTTC
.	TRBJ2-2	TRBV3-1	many	CASSQPSGTGEASGPQIGELFF	TGTGCCAGCAGCCAACCGTCCGGGACAGGCGAGGCTAGCGGACCCCAGATCGGGGAGCTGTTTTTT
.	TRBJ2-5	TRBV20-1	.	CSANHPRGRDETQYF	TGCAGCGCAAACCACCCCCGGGGGCGCGATGAGACCCAGTACTTC
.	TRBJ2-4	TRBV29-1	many	CSVVDAGLENIQYF	TGCAGCGTTGTGGACGCGGGGTTAGAAAACATTCAGTACTTC
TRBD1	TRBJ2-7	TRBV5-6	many	CASSPGTGPYEQYF	TGTGCCAGCAGTCCCGGGACAGGGCCCTACGAGCAGTACTTC
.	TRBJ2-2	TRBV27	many	CATSVLRVTNTGELFF	TGTGCCACGTCTGTACTTAGGGTAACGAACACCGGGGAGCTGTTTTTT
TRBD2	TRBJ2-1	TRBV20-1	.	CSSEGGLAGVRKQFF	TGCAGTTCTGAGGGGGGACTAGCTGGAGTTCGGAAGCAGTTCTTC
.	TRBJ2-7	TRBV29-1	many	CSVERGEGYEQYF	TGCAGCGTTGAAAGGGGTGAAGGCTACGAGCAGTACTTC
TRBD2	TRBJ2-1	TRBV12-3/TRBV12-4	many	CASSFAREMVEQFF	TGTGCCAGCAGTTTCGCGCGGGAGATGGTTGAGCAGTTCTTC
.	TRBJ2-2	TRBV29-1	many	CSVEDGGNRGSPWGTGELFF	TGCAGCGTTGAAGATGGGGGGAACAGGGGATCCCCCTGGGGCACCGGGGAGCTGTTTTTT
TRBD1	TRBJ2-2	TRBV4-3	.	CASSQDGQGTREMFF	TGCGCCAGCAGCCAGGATGGACAGGGAACCAGGGAGATGTTTTTT
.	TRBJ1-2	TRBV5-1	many	CASSLRLGDYGYTF	TGCGCCAGCAGCTTGCGGTTAGGGGACTATGGCTACACCTTC
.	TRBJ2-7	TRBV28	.	CASSYPEASSLEPRYEQYF	TGTGCCAGCAGTTACCCCGAGGCTAGCAGCTTGGAACCGCGCTACGAGCAGTACTTC
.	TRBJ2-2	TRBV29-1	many	CSVEDRGLTGELFF	TGCAGCGTTGAAGATCGGGGGCTCACCGGGGAGCTGTTTTTT
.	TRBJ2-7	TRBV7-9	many	CASSLGSRGGNTYEQYF	TGTGCCAGCAGCTTAGGGTCGAGGGGAGGAAACACCTACGAGCAGTACTTC
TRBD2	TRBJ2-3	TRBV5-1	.	CASSRISGSTDTPYF	TGCGCCAGCAGCCGGATTAGCGGGAGCACAGATACGCCGTATTTT